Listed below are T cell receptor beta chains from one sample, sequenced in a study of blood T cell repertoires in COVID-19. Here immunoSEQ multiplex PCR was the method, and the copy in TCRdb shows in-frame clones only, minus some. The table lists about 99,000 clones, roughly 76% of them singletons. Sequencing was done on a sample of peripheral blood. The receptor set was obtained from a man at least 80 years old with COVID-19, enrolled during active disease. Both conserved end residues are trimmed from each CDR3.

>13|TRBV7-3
ASSLGGANTGELF
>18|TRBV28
ASSLQLASLRGASNQPQH
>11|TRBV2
ASREGSQETQY
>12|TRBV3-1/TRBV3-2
ASRGTGRGDTQY
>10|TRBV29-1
SAGSGNTEAF
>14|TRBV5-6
ASSLLGGADYYGYT
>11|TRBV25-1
ASSGSVPWGYT
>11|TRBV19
ASSPQGRTGYT
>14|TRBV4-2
ASSQGRRLGLNEQF
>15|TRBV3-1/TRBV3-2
ASSQDWSTAYNSPLH
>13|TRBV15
ATSRDGQAHNEQF
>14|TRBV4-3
ASSQDPTFSGNTIY
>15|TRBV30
AWSPRSSGAVNYGYT
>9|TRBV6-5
ASSRLYEQY
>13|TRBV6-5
ASTAAGGRLETQY
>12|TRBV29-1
SVEHREGAYEQY
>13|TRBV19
ASLGDRAGNTEAF
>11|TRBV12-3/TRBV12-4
ASRGAENSPLH